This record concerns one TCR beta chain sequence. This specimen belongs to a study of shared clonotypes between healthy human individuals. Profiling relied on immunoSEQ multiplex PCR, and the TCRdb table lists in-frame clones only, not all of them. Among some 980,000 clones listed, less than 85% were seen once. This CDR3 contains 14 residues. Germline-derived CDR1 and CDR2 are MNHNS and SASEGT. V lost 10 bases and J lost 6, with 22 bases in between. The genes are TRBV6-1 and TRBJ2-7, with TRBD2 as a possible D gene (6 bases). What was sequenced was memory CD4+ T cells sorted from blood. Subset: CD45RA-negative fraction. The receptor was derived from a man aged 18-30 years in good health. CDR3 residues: CATDRPTSSLEQYF. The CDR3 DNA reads TGTGCCACAGACAGACCGACTAGTAGCCTCGAGCAGTACTTC.